This TCR beta chain was documented in a study of cytomegalovirus exposure and HLA in healthy donors. Study information: The approximately 120 validation repertoires, a later analysis reported, used the same platform as the 666 first-cohort repertoires.

General study results and limits: The study recorded 150 to 200 TCR beta chains that were cytomegalovirus-associated. Despite most TCR sequences being rare, some public TCRs occurred in many donors.

Clones were read by immunoSEQ multiplex PCR, and TCRdb kept only the in-frame ones, dropping some. Here the sample spans 110,000 or so clones, approximately 86% being singletons. CDR1 is LGHNA and CDR2 is YNFKEQ in the germline V gene. The V and J ends lost 1 base and 4 bases, in that order; junction bases with no gene match: 0. This CDR3 is 16 amino acids long. This clone was observed at least ten times. Its antigen is not identified. The sequencing sample was made of PBMCs. This chain uses TRBV4-2 with TRBJ2-3; 15 positions match TRBD2. The origin of this receptor is a man between 18 and 29 years old in good health and CMV-seropositive. The CDR3 nucleotides read TGTGCCAGCAGCCAAGGGACTAGCGGGGGGGCAGATACGCAGTATTTT. Residues: CASSQGTSGGADTQYF.